The T cell receptor (beta chain) described here comes from a study of blood T cell repertoires in COVID-19. Whole-study context: Material from acute and convalescent COVID-19 was sourced from the United States, Italy and Spain.

CDR3 size: 14 residues. The germline V gene has CDR1 SGHAT and CDR2 FQDESV (reference sequence). V was cut by 5 bases and J by 4 bases, with 14 bases left in between. This clone was detected a few times. The assay was immunoSEQ multiplex PCR, and TCRdb's table has in-frame clones only and misses some. The table lists 150,000 or so clones, 88% of them singletons. Material for sequencing was peripheral blood. The source is a man between 50 and 59 years old with acute or convalescent COVID-19. The chain combines TRBV11-1 with TRBJ1-2; D remains ambiguous. CDR3 loop: CASSPQAGVYGYTF. CDR3 DNA: TGTGCCAGCAGCCCCCAGGCCGGTGTCTATGGCTACACCTTC.